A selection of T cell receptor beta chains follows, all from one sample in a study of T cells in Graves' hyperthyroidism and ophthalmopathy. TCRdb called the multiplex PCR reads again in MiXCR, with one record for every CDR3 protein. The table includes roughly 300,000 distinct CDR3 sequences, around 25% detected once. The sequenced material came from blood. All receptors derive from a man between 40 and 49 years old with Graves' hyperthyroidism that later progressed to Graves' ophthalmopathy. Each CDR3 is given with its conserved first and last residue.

CASSYTSAGGQPQHF,TRBV6-5,TRBJ1-5
CASSTPTGGNQPQHF,TRBV27,TRBJ1-5
CATSDSVTTWYTGELFF,TRBV24-1,TRBJ2-2
CASSRTVAYQETQYF,TRBV12-3/TRBV12-4,TRBJ2-5
CASSEMSGQETQYF,TRBV10-2,TRBJ2-5
CASSLARYSPLHF,TRBV28,TRBJ1-6
CASGLERTQWGFTEAFF,TRBV12-5,TRBJ1-1
CAWSKDASYEQYF,TRBV30,TRBJ2-7
CASSYGEEYGYTF,TRBV6-5,TRBJ1-2
CSARDLSGLSSYEQYF,TRBV20-1,TRBJ2-7
CASSLGKTDLVARETQYF,TRBV11-1,TRBJ2-5
CASSPPRTGRYEQYF,TRBV18,TRBJ2-7
CASSPRQGTRSSGANVLTF,TRBV27,TRBJ2-6
CASSLLQTNENIQYF,TRBV28,TRBJ2-4
CASSSGTVGEQYF,TRBV5-1,TRBJ2-7
CSVERTANYGYTF,TRBV29-1,TRBJ1-2
CASSFGQEHQPQHF,TRBV12-3/TRBV12-4,TRBJ1-5
CASSQDTSDQETQYF,TRBV4-1,TRBJ2-5
CASSLYTGNQPQHF,TRBV28,TRBJ1-5
CATSDIQGFGGYTF,TRBV24-1,TRBJ1-2
CSARPPQGGSYEQYF,TRBV20-1,TRBJ2-7
CASSRRLAGAEEQYF,TRBV6-5,TRBJ2-7
CASSRLHRDRGYLEQYF,TRBV28,TRBJ2-7
CASRSFFRDGTYEQYF,TRBV6-2/TRBV6-3,TRBJ2-7
CASSTKTEILSYEQYF,TRBV11-1,TRBJ2-7
CALTGSNQPQHF,TRBV6-8,TRBJ1-5
CASRVPTGSGNYGYTF,TRBV28,TRBJ1-2
CASSDRGLIEQYF,TRBV18,TRBJ2-7
CASSEARDRFEQYF,TRBV2,TRBJ2-7
CASSFGARGGTEAFF,TRBV28,TRBJ1-1
CASSSWTEGSYEQYF,TRBV11-2,TRBJ2-7
CASLIAGVGEQYF,TRBV13,TRBJ2-7
CSARIRTGPGNSYEQYF,TRBV20-1,TRBJ2-7
CASSSVVASSSYNSPLHF,TRBV28,TRBJ1-6
CASAGGQNTGELFF,TRBV5-1,TRBJ2-2
CSASWPRRGWEETQYF,TRBV20-1,TRBJ2-5
CAWLNKPGQSIGELFF,TRBV30,TRBJ2-2
CASRPWGTGDSGNTIYF,TRBV12-3/TRBV12-4,TRBJ1-3
CASSRLAGVIHEQYF,TRBV6-5,TRBJ2-7
CASSSNYYEQYF,TRBV6-5,TRBJ2-7
CASKWSGEDYNSPLHF,TRBV19,TRBJ1-6